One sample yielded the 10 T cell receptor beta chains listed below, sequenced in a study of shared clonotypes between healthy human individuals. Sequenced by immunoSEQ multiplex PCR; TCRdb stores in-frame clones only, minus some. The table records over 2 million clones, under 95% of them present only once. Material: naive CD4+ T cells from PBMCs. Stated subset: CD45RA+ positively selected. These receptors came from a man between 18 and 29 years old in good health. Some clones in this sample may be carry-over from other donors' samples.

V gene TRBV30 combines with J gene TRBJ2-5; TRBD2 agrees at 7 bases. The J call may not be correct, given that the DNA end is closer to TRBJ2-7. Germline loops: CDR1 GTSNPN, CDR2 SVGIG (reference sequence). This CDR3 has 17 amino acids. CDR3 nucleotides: TGTGCCTGGTCCACGAGGCTAGCGGCCCCTCCCTCCTACGAGCAGTACTTC. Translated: CAWSTRLAAPPSYEQYF.

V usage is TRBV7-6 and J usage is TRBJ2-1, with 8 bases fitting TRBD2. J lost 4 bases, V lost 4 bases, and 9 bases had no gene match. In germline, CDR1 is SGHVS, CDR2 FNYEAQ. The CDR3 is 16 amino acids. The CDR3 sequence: CASSSSLAAGYNEQFF. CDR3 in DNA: TGTGCCAGCAGCTCCTCACTAGCGGCCGGGTACAATGAGCAGTTCTTC. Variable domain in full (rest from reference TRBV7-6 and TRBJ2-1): GAGVSQSPRYKVTKRGQDVALRCDPISGHVSLYWYRQALGQGPEFLTYFNYEAQQDKSGLPNDRFSAERPEGSISTLTIQRTEQRDSAMYRCASSSSLAAGYNEQFFGPGTRLTVL.

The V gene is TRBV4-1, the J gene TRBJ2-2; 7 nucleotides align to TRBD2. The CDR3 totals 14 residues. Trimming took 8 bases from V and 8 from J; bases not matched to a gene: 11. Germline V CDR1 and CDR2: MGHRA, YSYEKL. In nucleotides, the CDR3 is TGCGCCAGCCGCCGACTAGCACCGCTGGGGGAGCTGTTTTTT. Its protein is CASRRLAPLGELFF.

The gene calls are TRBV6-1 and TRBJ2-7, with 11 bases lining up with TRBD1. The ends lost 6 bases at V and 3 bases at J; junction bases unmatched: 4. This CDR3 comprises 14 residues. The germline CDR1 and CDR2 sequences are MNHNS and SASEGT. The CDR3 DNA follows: TGTGCCAGCAGGGAGGACAGGGGGCTCTACGAGCAGTACTTC. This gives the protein CASREDRGLYEQYF.

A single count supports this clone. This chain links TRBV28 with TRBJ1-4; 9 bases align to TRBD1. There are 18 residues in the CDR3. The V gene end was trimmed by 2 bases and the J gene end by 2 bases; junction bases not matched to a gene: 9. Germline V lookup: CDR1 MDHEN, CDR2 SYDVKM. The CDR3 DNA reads TGTGCCAGCAGTTTAGGGACAGGGAGTCCCGTGACTAATGAAAAACTGTTTTTT. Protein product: CASSLGTGSPVTNEKLFF.

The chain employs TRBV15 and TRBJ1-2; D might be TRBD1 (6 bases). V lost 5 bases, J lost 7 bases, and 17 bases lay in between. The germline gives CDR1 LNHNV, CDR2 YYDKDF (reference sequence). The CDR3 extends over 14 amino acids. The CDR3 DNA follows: TGTGCCACCAGCGTGGGGGCGCCGGGAGGTGGCTACACCTTC. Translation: CATSVGAPGGGYTF.

CDR3 bases: TGTGCCAGCAGCTTAGAGTGGGGGCATGGTGAAGCTTTCTTT. This translates into CASSLEWGHGEAFF. The chain recombines TRBV11-1 with TRBJ1-1, with D perhaps matching TRBD1 (6 bases). Germline-derived CDR1 and CDR2 are SGHAT and FQDESV (reference sequence). This CDR3 is built from 14 residues. V was cut by 1 base and J by 7 bases, with 13 bases left in between.

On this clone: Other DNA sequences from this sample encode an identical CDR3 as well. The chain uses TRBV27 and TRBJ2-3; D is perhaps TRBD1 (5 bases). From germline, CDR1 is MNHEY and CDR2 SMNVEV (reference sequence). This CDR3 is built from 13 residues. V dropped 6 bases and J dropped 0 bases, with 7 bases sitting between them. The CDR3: CASSRQSTDTQYF. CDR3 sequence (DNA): TGTGCCAGCAGCCGACAGAGCACAGATACGCAGTATTTT.

The CDR3 DNA is TGCGCCAGCAGCCAAGGGCTTGCTTGGGGCCGAGAGACCCAGTACTTC. Its translation: CASSQGLAWGRETQYF. The chain carries TRBV4-1 and TRBJ2-5; maybe TRBD1 (5 bases). Trimming shortened V by 1 base and J by 4 bases, and 16 bases separated the two germline ends. The CDR3 totals 16 residues. The germline V gene has CDR1 MGHRA and CDR2 YSYEKL.

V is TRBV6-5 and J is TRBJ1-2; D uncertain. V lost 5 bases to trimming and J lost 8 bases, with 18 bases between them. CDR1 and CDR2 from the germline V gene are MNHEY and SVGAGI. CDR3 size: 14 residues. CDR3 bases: TGTGCCAGCAGTCAACCCGGAGGTCGCCGAGGCTACACCTTC. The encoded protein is CASSQPGGRRGYTF.